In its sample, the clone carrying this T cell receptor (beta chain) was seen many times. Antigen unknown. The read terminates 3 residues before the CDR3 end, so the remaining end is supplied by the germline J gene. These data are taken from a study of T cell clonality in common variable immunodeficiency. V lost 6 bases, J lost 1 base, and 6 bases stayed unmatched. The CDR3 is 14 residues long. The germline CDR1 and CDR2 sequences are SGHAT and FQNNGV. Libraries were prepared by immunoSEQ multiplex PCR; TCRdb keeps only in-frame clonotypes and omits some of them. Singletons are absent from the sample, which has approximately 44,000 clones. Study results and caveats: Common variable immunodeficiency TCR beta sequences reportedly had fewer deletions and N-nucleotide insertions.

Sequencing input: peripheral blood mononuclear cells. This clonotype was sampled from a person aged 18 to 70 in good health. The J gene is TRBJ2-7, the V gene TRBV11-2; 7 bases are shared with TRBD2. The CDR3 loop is CASRPGGRSYEQYF. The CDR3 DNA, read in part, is TGTGCCAGCAGACCGGGGGGACGTTCCTACGAG.